Following are 32 T cell receptor beta chains from one sample sequenced in a study of PD-1 blockade in classical Hodgkin lymphoma. Sample time point: cycle 4 day 1 (C4D1), after less than seven weeks of nivolumab. Every patient was affected by relapse after autologous stem cell transplantation, while exposure to brentuximab vedotin was not uniform. Using immunoSEQ multiplex PCR, the repertoire was profiled, and TCRdb retains in-frame clones only, with some absent. The data contain over 80,000 clones, about 77% of them singletons. Sequenced material: peripheral blood mononuclear cells (PBMCs), taken before the fourth cycle of nivolumab. The receptors derive from a human donor with classical Hodgkin lymphoma.

In this sample, this clone is medium-sized. The junction differs from germline at one of its ends, possibly a read error. The rearrangement joins TRBV19 to TRBJ1-1, with 7 bases lining up with TRBD1. Per the germline V gene, CDR1 is LNHDA and CDR2 is SQIVND (reference sequence). The CDR3 covers 12 residues. For the CDR3, the DNA is TGTGCCAGTAGTATAGCCGGGACAGTGTTTTCTTTT. Amino acids: CASSIAGTVFSF.

J is TRBJ1-1 and V is TRBV19, with D unresolved. The CDR3 has 15 amino acids. CDR1 LNHDA and CDR2 SQIVND come from the germline V gene (reference sequence). Trimming cost V 3 bases and J 2 bases, with 13 bases left between them. The CDR3 spells CASSIFGRPNTEAFF. As DNA, the CDR3 is TGTGCCAGTAGTATCTTCGGCAGGCCCAACACTGAAGCTTTCTTT.

V and J are TRBV9 and TRBJ2-5; possibly TRBD2 for D (5 bases). CDR3 size: 15 residues. Trimming left V 0 bases short and J 0 bases short, with 9 bases between. Looked up from germline, CDR1 is SGDLS and CDR2 is YYNGEE. CDR3 DNA: TGTGCCAGCAGCGTAGATCCGGACTACCAAGAGACCCAGTACTTC. Translating it yields CASSVDPDYQETQYF.

The rearrangement joins TRBV7-2 to TRBJ2-7; 7 bases are a match to TRBD1. After removal of 5 bases from V and 0 bases from J, the junction contained 4 bases not matched to a gene. Germline CDR1 SGHTA, CDR2 FQGNSA. The CDR3 loop spans 14 amino acids. This CDR3 is CASSPDRASYEQYF. In nucleotides, the CDR3 is TGTGCCAGCAGCCCCGACAGGGCCTCCTACGAGCAGTACTTC.

This clone was seen more than once but under ten times. The chain has TRBV19 and TRBJ2-7; perhaps TRBD1 as D (5 bases). Germline CDR1 is LNHDA and CDR2 is SQIVND (reference sequence). V shed 0 bases and J shed 0 bases, with 6 bases lying between them. The CDR3 spans 14 residues. CDR3 sequence: CASSIEDNSYEQYF. CDR3 in DNA: TGTGCCAGTAGTATAGAGGACAACTCCTACGAGCAGTACTTC. Together with reference TRBV19 and TRBJ2-7, the CDR3 gives the full variable domain: DGGITQSPKYLFRKEGQNVTLSCEQNLNHDAMYWYRQDPGQGLRLIYYSQIVNDFQKGDIAEGYSVSREKKESFPLTVTSAQKNPTAFYLCASSIEDNSYEQYFGPGTRLTVT.

The chain is built from TRBV7-8 and TRBJ1-2, with 7 nucleotides matching TRBD1. V trimming: 2 bases; J trimming: 8 bases; junction bases outside the gene matches: 8. Germline assignment: CDR1 SGHVS and CDR2 FQNEAQ. The CDR3 loop spans 14 amino acids. In nucleotides, the CDR3 is TGTGCCAGCAGCTTAATCGGCCAGGGGGGAGGCTACACCTTC. Protein product: CASSLIGQGGGYTF.

This chain uses TRBV6-6 with TRBJ1-5; D might be TRBD1 (6 bases). The V end was cut by 7 bases, the J end by 7 bases, with 20 bases between. The CDR3 contains 15 residues. Germline-derived CDR1 and CDR2 are MNHNY and SVGAGI (reference sequence). The chain's CDR3 is CASTMILGGRQPQHF. Here the CDR3 DNA reads TGTGCCAGCACAATGATCCTCGGGGGCCGGCAGCCCCAGCATTTT.

The chain has TRBV13 and TRBJ2-6, with TRBD1 identical over 7 bases. Trimming removed 5 bases from V and 2 bases from J; junction bases left unmatched: 6. CDR3 size: 16 residues. The germline gives CDR1 PRHDT, CDR2 FYEKMQ (reference sequence). In nucleotides, the CDR3 is TGTGCCAGCAGCAGGATGAGGGGGCCTGGGGCCAACGTCCTGACTTTC. This sequence encodes CASSRMRGPGANVLTF.

The chain has TRBV7-9 and TRBJ1-4, with 8 nucleotides matching TRBD1. The germline V gene has CDR1 SEHNR and CDR2 FQNEAQ (reference sequence). The CDR3 extends over 16 amino acids. With V trimmed by 5 bases and J by 7 bases, 12 bases remained unmatched. CDR3 residues: CASSPQGDRGSEKLFF. The CDR3 DNA follows: TGTGCCAGCAGCCCCCAAGGTGACAGGGGAAGTGAAAAACTGTTTTTT.

This chain joins TRBV18 and TRBJ2-7, with D perhaps matching TRBD1 (5 bases). The CDR3 sequence is 13 residues long. Germline assignment: CDR1 KGHSH and CDR2 LQKENI. V was shortened by 2 bases and J by 1 base, with 6 bases between the two germline ends. The CDR3 sequence is CASSPSGSYEQYF. CDR3 in DNA: TGTGCCAGCTCACCATCAGGGTCCTACGAGCAGTACTTC.

V usage is TRBV9 and J usage is TRBJ2-1; no reliable D call. CDR3 length: 13 amino acids. CDR1 is SGDLS and CDR2 is YYNGEE in the germline V gene. V was pared by 0 bases and J by 9 bases, with 10 bases between. The CDR3 loop reads CASSVALVSEQFF. The CDR3 DNA follows: TGTGCCAGCAGCGTAGCCCTGGTGAGTGAGCAGTTCTTC. Based on the CDR3 plus reference TRBV9 and TRBJ2-1, the full variable domain is DSGVTQTPKHLITATGQRVTLRCSPRSGDLSVYWYQQSLDQGLQFLIQYYNGEERAKGNILERFSAQQFPDLHSELNLSSLELGDSALYFCASSVALVSEQFFGPGTRLTVL.

This rearrangement joins TRBV30 to TRBJ1-3; possibly TRBD1 for D (5 bases). Germline V lookup: CDR1 GTSNPN, CDR2 SVGIG (reference sequence). The CDR3 spans 13 residues. The germline V and J ends were trimmed by 3 bases and 4 bases, with 10 bases remaining between them. CDR3: CAWSPGTGNTIYF. The CDR3 DNA is TGTGCCTGGAGCCCGGGGACGGGAAACACCATATATTTT.

V is TRBV4-3 and J is TRBJ2-5; 16 bases map to TRBD2. Germline CDR1 LGHNA, CDR2 YSLEER. The ends lost 5 bases at V and 1 base at J; junction bases unmatched: 7. The CDR3 runs to 18 residues. The CDR3 sequence: CASSAGLAGGLLQETQYF. CDR3 bases: TGCGCCAGCAGCGCGGGACTAGCGGGAGGGCTCCTCCAAGAGACCCAGTACTTC.

The chain recombines TRBV11-1 with TRBJ1-1; D is possibly TRBD1 (5 bases). The CDR3 loop spans 15 amino acids. Germline lookup yields CDR1 SGHAT and CDR2 FQDESV (reference sequence). Trimming cost V 5 bases and J 0 bases, with 13 bases left between them. The DNA of the CDR3 is TGTGCCAGCAGCGAGGGACTGTACCTGAACACTGAAGCTTTCTTT. It translates to CASSEGLYLNTEAFF.

The gene calls are TRBV10-3 and TRBJ2-3; the D gene is possibly TRBD2 (6 bases). Germline values: CDR1 ENHRY, CDR2 SYGVKD. The CDR3 length is 13 residues. The germline V and J ends were trimmed by 3 bases and 6 bases, with 10 bases remaining between them. The CDR3 protein is CAISEALADTQYF. The CDR3 DNA reads as TGTGCCATCAGTGAAGCCCTAGCGGATACGCAGTATTTT.

The J gene is TRBJ2-2, the V gene TRBV7-3; unclear D gene. V was pared by 5 bases and J by 5 bases, with 9 bases between. Germline lookup yields CDR1 SGHTA and CDR2 FQGTGA. CDR3 size: 13 residues. The chain's CDR3 is CASSPSWTGELFF. The CDR3 DNA reads as TGTGCCAGCAGCCCCAGTTGGACCGGGGAGCTGTTTTTT.

The chain combines TRBV27 with TRBJ2-3; either TRBD1 or TRBD2 may supply D (6 bases each). The V gene's germline CDR1 is MNHEY and CDR2 SMNVEV (reference sequence). This CDR3 has 13 amino acids. The V gene lost 3 bases and the J gene lost 4 bases, with 8 bases spanning the gap. The CDR3 here is CASSLRGADTQYF. The CDR3 DNA reads as TGTGCCAGCAGTTTGAGGGGGGCAGATACGCAGTATTTT.

The chain carries TRBV19 and TRBJ1-4; D is unclear. This CDR3 contains 13 residues. With 5 bases removed from V and 7 bases from J, the gap between germline ends came to 11 bases. Germline loops: CDR1 LNHDA, CDR2 SQIVND (reference sequence). The CDR3 region has the DNA TGTGCCAGTAGTCGGCAGGCCCGTGAAAAACTGTTTTTT. It translates to CASSRQAREKLFF.

The chain has TRBV18 and TRBJ1-4; D call uncertain. The CDR3 consists of 13 residues. From germline, CDR1 is KGHSH and CDR2 LQKENI. V lost 5 bases, J lost 6 bases, and 10 bases lay in between. The CDR3 DNA sequence: TGTGCCAGCTCAAAGGCCGGGGATGAAAAACTGTTTTTT. As protein: CASSKAGDEKLFF.

This rearrangement joins TRBV5-4 to TRBJ1-2; TRBD1 might be the D (5 bases). The CDR3 contains 12 residues. Germline loops: CDR1 SGHNT, CDR2 YYREEE (reference sequence). Trimming removed 4 bases at V and 11 bases at J, with 15 bases between. The CDR3 loop is CASSGTREGYTF. The CDR3, as DNA: TGTGCCAGCAGCGGAACCAGGGAAGGATACACCTTC. The full variable domain, in which reference TRBV5-4 and TRBJ1-2 provide the parts outside the CDR3, is ETGVTQSPTHLIKTRGQQVTLRCSSQSGHNTVSWYQQALGQGPQFIFQYYREEENGRGNFPPRFSGLQFPNYSSELNVNALELDDSALYLCASSGTREGYTFGSGTRLTVV.

CDR3: CASSLSASRVYGYTF. In DNA, the CDR3 is TGTGCCAGCAGTTTATCGGCGTCGAGGGTCTATGGCTACACCTTC. V is TRBV27 and J is TRBJ1-2; unclear D gene. The CDR3 runs 15 residues. Germline V CDR1 and CDR2: MNHEY, SMNVEV (reference sequence). Trimming removed 0 bases at V and 4 bases at J, with 12 bases between.

The V and J genes are TRBV28 and TRBJ2-7, with TRBD1 matching over 9 bases. This CDR3 comprises 14 residues. With 6 bases clipped from V and 4 bases from J, the junction kept 7 bases outside the gene matches. Germline CDR1 reads MDHEN; CDR2 reads SYDVKM. This CDR3 reads CASSTNRGLYEQYF. The CDR3 bases are TGTGCCAGCAGCACAAACAGGGGGCTTTACGAGCAGTACTTC.

This rearrangement joins TRBV6-6 to TRBJ1-2; D uncertain. Trimming removed 0 bases from V and 0 bases from J, with 8 bases in between. This CDR3 spans 15 amino acids. The germline CDR1 and CDR2 sequences are MNHNY and SVGAGI (reference sequence). In DNA, the CDR3 is TGTGCCAGCAGTTACTCGAGGCAGGCTAACTATGGCTACACCTTC. It codes for CASSYSRQANYGYTF.

The gene calls are TRBV7-9 and TRBJ2-1; 10 nucleotides align to TRBD1. Germline CDR1 and CDR2: SEHNR and FQNEAQ (reference sequence). The CDR3 loop spans 14 amino acids. The V and J ends lost 4 bases and 6 bases, in that order; junction bases with no gene match: 3. DNA for the CDR3: TGTGCCAGCAGCTATTGGGACAGGGGCAATGAGCAGTTCTTC. It translates to CASSYWDRGNEQFF.

This chain uses TRBV19 with TRBJ2-7, with TRBD2 identical over 10 bases. Losses at the gene ends were 3 bases for V and 5 bases for J; bases not matched to a gene: 7. This CDR3 region has 15 residues. Germline V gives CDR1 LNHDA, CDR2 SQIVND (reference sequence). CDR3 residues: CASSMKTSGIHEQYF. The CDR3 DNA reads as TGTGCCAGTAGTATGAAAACTAGCGGGATCCACGAGCAGTACTTC.

The CDR3 is CATSRGHVNQPQHF. The DNA for the CDR3 is TGTGCCACCAGCAGAGGCCACGTTAATCAGCCCCAGCATTTT. This chain links TRBV15 with TRBJ1-5, with D hard to call. CDR1 and CDR2 from the germline V gene are LNHNV and YYDKDF (reference sequence). Trimming cost V 1 base and J 4 bases, with 8 bases left between them. The CDR3 extends over 14 amino acids.

This chain links TRBV29-1 with TRBJ1-1; D gene unclear. Germline V gene lookup returns CDR1 SQVTM and CDR2 ANQGSEA. This CDR3 is built from 9 residues. V lost 4 bases to trimming and J lost 5 bases, with 2 bases between them. CDR3 amino acids: CSVGTEAFF. CDR3 nucleotide sequence: TGCAGCGTTGGGACTGAAGCTTTCTTT.

The gene calls are TRBV15 and TRBJ2-3; 10 bases map to TRBD2. CDR1 is LNHNV and CDR2 is YYDKDF in the germline V gene (reference sequence). The CDR3 sequence is 21 residues long. The V and J ends lost 0 bases and 2 bases, in that order; junction bases with no gene match: 17. This CDR3 is CATSRDIRAVGLAGVTDTQYF. The DNA of the CDR3 is TGTGCCACCAGCAGAGATATCCGGGCGGTCGGGCTAGCGGGAGTCACAGATACGCAGTATTTT.

This clone was observed a handful of times. The J gene is TRBJ1-1, the V gene TRBV10-3, with D perhaps matching TRBD1 (5 bases). The CDR3 is 12 amino acids. Between the trimmed V and J ends, which lost 8 bases and 0 bases, there was a span of 7 bases. The germline V gene encodes CDR1 ENHRY and CDR2 SYGVKD. Written as DNA, the CDR3 is TGTGCCATCGGGGGACTGAACACTGAAGCTTTCTTT. This encodes CAIGGLNTEAFF.

The chain is built from TRBV12-5 and TRBJ1-1; 7 nucleotides agree with TRBD1. With V trimmed by 8 bases and J by 0 bases, 15 bases remained unmatched. Looked up from germline, CDR1 is LGHNT and CDR2 is FRNRAP. This CDR3 contains 17 residues. CDR3 residues: CASLTSGQVHMNTEAFF. CDR3 sequence (DNA): TGTGCTAGTTTAACAAGTGGACAGGTCCATATGAACACTGAAGCTTTCTTT.

The chain has TRBV4-2 and TRBJ1-3; 7 bases match TRBD1. J gave up 3 bases and V 0 bases, and 5 bases lay outside the gene matches. Germline CDR1 is LGHNA and CDR2 is YNFKEQ. CDR3 length: 16 amino acids. DNA for the CDR3: TGTGCCAGCAGCCAAGAACAGGGGCCCTATGGAAACACCATATATTTT. It codes for CASSQEQGPYGNTIYF.

The chain uses TRBV19 and TRBJ2-7, with TRBD2 identical over 10 bases. The V gene's germline CDR1 is LNHDA and CDR2 SQIVND (reference sequence). With 5 bases clipped from V and 4 bases from J, the junction kept 14 bases outside the gene matches. CDR3 length: 17 residues. The CDR3 spells CASSSAWLAGASYEQYF. CDR3 bases: TGTGCCAGTAGTTCCGCCTGGCTAGCGGGAGCTAGTTACGAGCAGTACTTC.